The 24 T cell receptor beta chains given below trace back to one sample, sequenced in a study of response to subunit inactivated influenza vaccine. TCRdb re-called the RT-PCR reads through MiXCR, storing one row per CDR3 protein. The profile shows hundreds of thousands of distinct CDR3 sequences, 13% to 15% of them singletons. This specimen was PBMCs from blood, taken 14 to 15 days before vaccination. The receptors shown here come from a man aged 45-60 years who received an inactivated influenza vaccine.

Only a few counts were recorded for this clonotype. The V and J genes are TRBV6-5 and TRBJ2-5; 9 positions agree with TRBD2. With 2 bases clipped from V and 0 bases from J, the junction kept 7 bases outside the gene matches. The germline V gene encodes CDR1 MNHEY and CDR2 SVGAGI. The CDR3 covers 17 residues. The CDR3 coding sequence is TGTGCCAGCAGTTACACCCTGCTAGCGGGAAACCAAGAGACCCAGTACTTC. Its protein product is CASSYTLLAGNQETQYF.

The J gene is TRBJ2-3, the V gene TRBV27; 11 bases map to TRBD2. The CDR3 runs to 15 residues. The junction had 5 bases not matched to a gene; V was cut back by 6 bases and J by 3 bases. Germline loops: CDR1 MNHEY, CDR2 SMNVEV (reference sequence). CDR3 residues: CASRPTSGNTDTQYF. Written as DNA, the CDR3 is TGTGCCAGCAGGCCGACTAGCGGGAATACAGATACGCAGTATTTT.

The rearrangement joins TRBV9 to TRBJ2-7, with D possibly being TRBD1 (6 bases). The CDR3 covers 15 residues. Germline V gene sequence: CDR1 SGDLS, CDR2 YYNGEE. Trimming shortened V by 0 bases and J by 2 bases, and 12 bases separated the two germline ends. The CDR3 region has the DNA TGTGCCAGCAGCGTAGGAAGCAGGGGTACCTACGAGCAGTACTTC. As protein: CASSVGSRGTYEQYF.

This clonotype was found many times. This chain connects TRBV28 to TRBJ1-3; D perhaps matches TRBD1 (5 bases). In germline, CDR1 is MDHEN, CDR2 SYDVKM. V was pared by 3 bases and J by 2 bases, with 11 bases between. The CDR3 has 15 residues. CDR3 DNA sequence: TGTGCCAGCAGTTTTGGGAGGGGAACTGGAAACACCATATATTTT. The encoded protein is CASSFGRGTGNTIYF.

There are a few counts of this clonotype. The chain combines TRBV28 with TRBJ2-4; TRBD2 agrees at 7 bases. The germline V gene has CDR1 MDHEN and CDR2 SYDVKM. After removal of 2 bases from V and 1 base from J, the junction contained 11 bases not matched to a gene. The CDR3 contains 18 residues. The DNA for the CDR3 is TGTGCCAGCAGTTTAGGTGGGAGGGCCGATTGGGCCAAAAACATTCAGTACTTC. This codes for CASSLGGRADWAKNIQYF.

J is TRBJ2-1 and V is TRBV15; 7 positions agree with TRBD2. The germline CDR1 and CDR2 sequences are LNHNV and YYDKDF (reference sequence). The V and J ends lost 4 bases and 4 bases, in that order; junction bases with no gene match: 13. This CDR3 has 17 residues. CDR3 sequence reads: CATSNARGVSIYNEQFF. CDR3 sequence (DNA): TGTGCCACCAGCAATGCACGGGGGGTATCGATTTACAATGAGCAGTTCTTC.

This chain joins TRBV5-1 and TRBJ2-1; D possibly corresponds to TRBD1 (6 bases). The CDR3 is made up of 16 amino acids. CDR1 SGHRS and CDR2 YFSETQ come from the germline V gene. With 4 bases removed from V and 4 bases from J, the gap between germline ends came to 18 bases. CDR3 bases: TGCGCCAGCAGCCCGCTCCCCAATACAGGGTACAATGAGCAGTTCTTC. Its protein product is CASSPLPNTGYNEQFF. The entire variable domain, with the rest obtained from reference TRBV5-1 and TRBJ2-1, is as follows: KAGVTQTPRYLIKTRGQQVTLSCSPISGHRSVSWYQQTPGQGLQFLFEYFSETQRNKGNFPGRFSGRQFSNSRSEMNVSTLELGDSALYLCASSPLPNTGYNEQFFGPGTRLTVL.

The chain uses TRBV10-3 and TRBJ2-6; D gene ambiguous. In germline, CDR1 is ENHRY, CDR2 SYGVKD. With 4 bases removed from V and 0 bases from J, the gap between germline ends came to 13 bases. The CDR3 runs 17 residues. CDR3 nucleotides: TGTGCCATCAGTGTCGAGCCCCGAACCTCTGGGGCCAACGTCCTGACTTTC. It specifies CAISVEPRTSGANVLTF.

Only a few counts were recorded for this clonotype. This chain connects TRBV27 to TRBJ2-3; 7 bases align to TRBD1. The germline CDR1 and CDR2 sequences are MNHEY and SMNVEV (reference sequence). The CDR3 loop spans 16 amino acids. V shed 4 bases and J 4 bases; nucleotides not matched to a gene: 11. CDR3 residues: CASSSVGERGPDTQYF. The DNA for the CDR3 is TGTGCCAGCAGTTCGGTGGGGGAGAGGGGGCCAGATACGCAGTATTTT.

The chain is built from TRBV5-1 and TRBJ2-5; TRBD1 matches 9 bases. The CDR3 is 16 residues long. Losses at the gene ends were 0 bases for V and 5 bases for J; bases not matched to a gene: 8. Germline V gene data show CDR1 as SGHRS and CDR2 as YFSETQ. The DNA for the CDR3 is TGCGCCAGCAGCTTGGGGCCGGGACAGGGAGGGGAGACCCAGTACTTC. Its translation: CASSLGPGQGGETQYF. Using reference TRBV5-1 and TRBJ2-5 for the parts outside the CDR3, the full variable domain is KAGVTQTPRYLIKTRGQQVTLSCSPISGHRSVSWYQQTPGQGLQFLFEYFSETQRNKGNFPGRFSGRQFSNSRSEMNVSTLELGDSALYLCASSLGPGQGGETQYFGPGTRLLVL.

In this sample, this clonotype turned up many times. CDR3 loop: CASSYLAGGHDEQYF. The CDR3 DNA reads as TGTGCCAGCAGCTACCTGGCGGGGGGCCACGACGAGCAGTACTTC. The V and J genes are TRBV7-9 and TRBJ2-7, with 8 bases matching TRBD2. Per the germline V gene, CDR1 is SEHNR and CDR2 is FQNEAQ (reference sequence). J gave up 5 bases and V 4 bases, and 10 bases lay outside the gene matches. The CDR3 is 15 residues long.

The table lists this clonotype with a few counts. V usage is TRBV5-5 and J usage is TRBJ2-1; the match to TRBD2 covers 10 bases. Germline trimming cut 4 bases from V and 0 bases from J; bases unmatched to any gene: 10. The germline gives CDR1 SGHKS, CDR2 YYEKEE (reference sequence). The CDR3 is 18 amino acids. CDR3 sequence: CASSPTTGLANSYNEQFF. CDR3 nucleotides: TGTGCCAGCAGCCCCACCACGGGACTAGCGAACTCCTACAATGAGCAGTTCTTC.

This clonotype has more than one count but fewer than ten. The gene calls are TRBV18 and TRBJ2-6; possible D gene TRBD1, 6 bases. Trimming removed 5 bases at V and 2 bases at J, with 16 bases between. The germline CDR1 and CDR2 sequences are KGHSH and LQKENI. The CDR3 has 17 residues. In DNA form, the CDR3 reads TGTGCCAGCTCATCGATAGCCAGGGGTGCTGGGGCCAACGTCCTGACTTTC. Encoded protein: CASSSIARGAGANVLTF.

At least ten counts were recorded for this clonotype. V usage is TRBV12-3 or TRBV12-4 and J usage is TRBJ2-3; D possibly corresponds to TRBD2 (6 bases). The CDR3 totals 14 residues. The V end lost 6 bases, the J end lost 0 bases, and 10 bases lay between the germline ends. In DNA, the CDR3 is TGTGCCAGCAGCGGGACTTCTAGCACAGATACGCAGTATTTT. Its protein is CASSGTSSTDTQYF.

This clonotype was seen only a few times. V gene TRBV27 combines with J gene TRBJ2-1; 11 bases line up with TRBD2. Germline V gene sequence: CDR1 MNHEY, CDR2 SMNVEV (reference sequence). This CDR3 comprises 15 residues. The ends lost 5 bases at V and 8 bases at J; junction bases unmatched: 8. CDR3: CASSTGLAGQHEQFF. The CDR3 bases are TGTGCCAGCAGTACCGGACTAGCGGGTCAGCATGAGCAGTTCTTC.

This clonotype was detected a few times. The CDR3 is CAGTGALPPGSGNTIYF. CDR3 sequence (DNA): TGTGCCGGTACAGGGGCCCTCCCTCCCGGCTCTGGAAACACCATATATTTT. The rearrangement uses TRBV12-3 or TRBV12-4 and TRBJ1-3; 7 nucleotides agree with TRBD1. The CDR3 consists of 17 residues. V dropped 11 bases and J dropped 0; count of bases not matched to a gene: 16.

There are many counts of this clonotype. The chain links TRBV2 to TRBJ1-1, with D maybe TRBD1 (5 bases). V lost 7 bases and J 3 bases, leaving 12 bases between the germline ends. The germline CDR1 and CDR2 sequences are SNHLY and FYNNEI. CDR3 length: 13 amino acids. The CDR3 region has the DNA TGTGCCAGCATCGAAACCAGGGACACTGAAGCTTTCTTT. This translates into CASIETRDTEAFF. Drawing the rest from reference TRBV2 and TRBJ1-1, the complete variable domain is EPEVTQTPSHQVTQMGQEVILRCVPISNHLYFYWYRQILGQKVEFLVSFYNNEISEKSEIFDDQFSVERPDGSNFTLKIRSTKLEDSAMYFCASIETRDTEAFFGQGTRLTVV.

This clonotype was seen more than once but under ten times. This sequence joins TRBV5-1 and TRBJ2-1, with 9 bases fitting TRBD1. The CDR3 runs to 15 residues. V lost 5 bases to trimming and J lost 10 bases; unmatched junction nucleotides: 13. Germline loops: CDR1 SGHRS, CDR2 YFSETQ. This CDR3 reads CASSSGTGKSIEQFF. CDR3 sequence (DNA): TGCGCCAGCAGTTCCGGGACAGGGAAGAGTATCGAGCAGTTCTTC.

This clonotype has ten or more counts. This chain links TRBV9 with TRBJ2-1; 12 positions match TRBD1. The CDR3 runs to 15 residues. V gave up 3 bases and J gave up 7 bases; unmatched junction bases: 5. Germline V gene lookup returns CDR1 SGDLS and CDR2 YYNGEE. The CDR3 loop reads CASSEGQGAYNEQFF. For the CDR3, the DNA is TGTGCCAGCAGCGAGGGACAGGGGGCTTATAATGAGCAGTTCTTC.

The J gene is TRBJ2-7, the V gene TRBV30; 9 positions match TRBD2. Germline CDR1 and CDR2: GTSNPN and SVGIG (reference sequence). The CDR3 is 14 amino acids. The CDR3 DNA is TGTGCGGGGGTCAGGAGCGGGAGGAGCTACGAGCAGTACTTC. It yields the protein CAGVRSGRSYEQYF.

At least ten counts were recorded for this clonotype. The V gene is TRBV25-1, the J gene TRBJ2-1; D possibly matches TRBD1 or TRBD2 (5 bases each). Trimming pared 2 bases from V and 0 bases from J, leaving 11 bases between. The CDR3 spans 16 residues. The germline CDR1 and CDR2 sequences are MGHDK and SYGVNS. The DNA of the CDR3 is TGTGCCAGCAGTGAACGTCGGGACCACTCCTACAATGAGCAGTTCTTC. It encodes CASSERRDHSYNEQFF.

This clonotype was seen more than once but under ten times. The CDR3 DNA follows: TGTGCCATCAGTGAGTGGTCCGACGGGGTATATGGCTACACCTTC. It is translated as CAISEWSDGVYGYTF. J is TRBJ1-2 and V is TRBV10-3; D is uncertain. This CDR3 has 15 amino acids. Germline loops: CDR1 ENHRY, CDR2 SYGVKD. V gave up 1 base and J gave up 5 bases, with 14 bases separating them.

Here the CDR3 DNA reads TGTGCCAGCAGCCTCCCGGGACAGGGATCAGAGACCCAGTACTTC. It translates to CASSLPGQGSETQYF. The genes are TRBV5-6 and TRBJ2-5; 9 bases agree with TRBD1. CDR1 is SGHDT and CDR2 is YYEEEE in the germline V gene. V lost 4 bases to trimming and J lost 4 bases; unmatched junction nucleotides: 8. This CDR3 has 15 amino acids.

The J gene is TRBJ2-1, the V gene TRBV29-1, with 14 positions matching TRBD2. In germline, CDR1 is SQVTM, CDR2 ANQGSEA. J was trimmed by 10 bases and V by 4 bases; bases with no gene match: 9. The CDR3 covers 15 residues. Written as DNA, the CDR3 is TGCAGCGTTGTCCCCCAGGGACTAGCGGGGGACGAGCAGTTCTTC. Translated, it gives CSVVPQGLAGDEQFF.